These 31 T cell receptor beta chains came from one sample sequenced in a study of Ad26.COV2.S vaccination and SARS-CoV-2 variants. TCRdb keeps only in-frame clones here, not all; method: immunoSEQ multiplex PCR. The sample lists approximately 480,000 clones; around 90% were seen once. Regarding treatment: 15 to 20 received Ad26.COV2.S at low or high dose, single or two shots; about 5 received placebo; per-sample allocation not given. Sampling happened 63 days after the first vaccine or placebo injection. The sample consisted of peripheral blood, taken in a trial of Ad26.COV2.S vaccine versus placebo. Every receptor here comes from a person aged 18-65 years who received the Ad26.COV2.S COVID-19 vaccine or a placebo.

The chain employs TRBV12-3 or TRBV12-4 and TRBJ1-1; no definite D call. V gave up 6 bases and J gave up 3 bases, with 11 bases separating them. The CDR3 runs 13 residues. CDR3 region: CASSWNIDTEAFF. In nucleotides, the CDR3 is TGTGCCAGCAGCTGGAACATAGACACTGAAGCTTTCTTT.

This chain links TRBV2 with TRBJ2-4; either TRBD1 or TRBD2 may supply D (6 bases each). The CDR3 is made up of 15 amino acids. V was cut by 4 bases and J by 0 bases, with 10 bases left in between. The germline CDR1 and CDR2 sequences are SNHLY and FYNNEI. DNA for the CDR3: TGTGCCAGCAGTGGGGGGGCAGTAGCCAAAAACATTCAGTACTTC. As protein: CASSGGAVAKNIQYF.

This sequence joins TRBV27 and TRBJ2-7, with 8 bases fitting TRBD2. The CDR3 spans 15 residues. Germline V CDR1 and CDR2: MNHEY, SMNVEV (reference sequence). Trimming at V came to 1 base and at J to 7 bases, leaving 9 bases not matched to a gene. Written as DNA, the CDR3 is TGTGCCAGCAGTTTATTAAGCGGGAGCGGAGGGGAGCAGTACTTC. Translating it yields CASSLLSGSGGEQYF.

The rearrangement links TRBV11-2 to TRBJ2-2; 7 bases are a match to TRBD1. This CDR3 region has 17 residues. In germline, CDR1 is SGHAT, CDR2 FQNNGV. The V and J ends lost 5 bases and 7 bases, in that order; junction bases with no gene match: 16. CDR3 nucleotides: TGTGCCAGCAGCCCTAGCAGGTTAAGGGGGCTTAGCGGGGAGCTGTTTTTT. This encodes CASSPSRLRGLSGELFF.

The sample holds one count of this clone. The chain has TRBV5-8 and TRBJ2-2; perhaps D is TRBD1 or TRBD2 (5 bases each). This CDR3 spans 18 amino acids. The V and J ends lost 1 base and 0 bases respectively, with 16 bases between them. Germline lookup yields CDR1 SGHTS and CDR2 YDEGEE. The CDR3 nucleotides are TGTGCCAGCAGCTTGAGGGCTTGGGGGAAAACGAACACCGGGGAGCTGTTTTTT. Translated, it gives CASSLRAWGKTNTGELFF.

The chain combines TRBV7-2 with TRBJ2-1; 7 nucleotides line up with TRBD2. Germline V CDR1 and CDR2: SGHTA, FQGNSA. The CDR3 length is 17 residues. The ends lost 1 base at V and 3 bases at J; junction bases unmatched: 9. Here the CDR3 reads CASSLVRGASGYNEQFF. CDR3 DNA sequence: TGTGCCAGCAGCTTAGTCCGTGGGGCTAGCGGCTACAATGAGCAGTTCTTC.

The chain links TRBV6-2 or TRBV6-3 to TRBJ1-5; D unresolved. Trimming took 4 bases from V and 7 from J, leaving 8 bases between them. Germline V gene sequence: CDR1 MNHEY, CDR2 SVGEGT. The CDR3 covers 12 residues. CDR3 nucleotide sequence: TGTGCCAGCAGTTGGCCCGGCCAGCCCCAGCATTTT. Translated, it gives CASSWPGQPQHF.

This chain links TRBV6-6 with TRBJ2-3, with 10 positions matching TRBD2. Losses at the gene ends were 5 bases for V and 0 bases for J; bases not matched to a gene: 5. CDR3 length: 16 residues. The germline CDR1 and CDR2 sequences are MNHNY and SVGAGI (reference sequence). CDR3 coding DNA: TGTGCCAGCAGTCTCCCACTAGCGGGGAGCACAGATACGCAGTATTTT. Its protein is CASSLPLAGSTDTQYF.

The CDR3 DNA follows: TGTGCCAGCAGCTTGGCCGGGGTAGGCTTTGGAAACACCATATATTTT. Translating gives CASSLAGVGFGNTIYF. The chain is built from TRBV11-2 and TRBJ1-3; D unresolved. Germline assignment: CDR1 SGHAT and CDR2 FQNNGV. The CDR3 loop spans 16 amino acids. V lost 3 bases, J lost 3 bases, and 15 bases lay in between.

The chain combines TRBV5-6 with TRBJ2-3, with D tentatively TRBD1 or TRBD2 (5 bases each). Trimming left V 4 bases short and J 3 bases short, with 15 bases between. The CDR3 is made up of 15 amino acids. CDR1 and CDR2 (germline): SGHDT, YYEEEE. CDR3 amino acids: CASSRTGSGTDTQYF. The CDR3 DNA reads TGTGCCAGCAGCCGAACAGGATCGGGGACAGATACGCAGTATTTT.

CDR3 DNA sequence: TGTGCCTGGGCGACGAGCTGGACTGGAGATACGCAGTATTTT. Translated, it gives CAWATSWTGDTQYF. The chain is built from TRBV30 and TRBJ2-3; tentatively, D is TRBD2 (5 bases). The CDR3 is 14 residues long. Germline V gene lookup returns CDR1 GTSNPN and CDR2 SVGIG (reference sequence). Trimming left V 5 bases short and J 5 bases short, with 17 bases between.

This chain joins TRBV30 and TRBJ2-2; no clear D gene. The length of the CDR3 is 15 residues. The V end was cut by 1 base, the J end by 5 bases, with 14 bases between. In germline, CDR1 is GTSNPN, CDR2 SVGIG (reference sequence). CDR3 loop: CAWSGLNWGTGELFF. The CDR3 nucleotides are TGTGCCTGGAGTGGCCTAAACTGGGGAACCGGGGAGCTGTTTTTT.

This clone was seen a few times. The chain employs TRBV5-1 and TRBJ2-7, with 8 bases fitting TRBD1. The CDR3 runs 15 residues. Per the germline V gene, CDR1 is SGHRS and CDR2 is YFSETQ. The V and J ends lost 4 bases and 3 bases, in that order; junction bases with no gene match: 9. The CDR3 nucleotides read TGCGCCAGCAGCCCCCAACGACAGGGGTTCTACGAGCAGTACTTC. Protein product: CASSPQRQGFYEQYF.

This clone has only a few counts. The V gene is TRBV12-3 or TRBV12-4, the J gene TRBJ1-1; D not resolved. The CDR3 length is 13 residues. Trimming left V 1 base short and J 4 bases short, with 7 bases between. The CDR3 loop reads CASSLGWGTEAFF. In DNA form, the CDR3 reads TGTGCCAGCAGTTTAGGGTGGGGCACTGAAGCTTTCTTT.

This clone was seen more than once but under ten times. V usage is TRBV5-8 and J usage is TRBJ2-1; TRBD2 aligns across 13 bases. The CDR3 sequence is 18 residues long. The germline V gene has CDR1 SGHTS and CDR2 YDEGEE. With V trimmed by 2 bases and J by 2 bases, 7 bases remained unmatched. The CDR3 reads CASSFELAGGLAYNEQFF. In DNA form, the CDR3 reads TGTGCCAGCAGCTTTGAACTAGCGGGAGGGCTCGCCTACAATGAGCAGTTCTTC.

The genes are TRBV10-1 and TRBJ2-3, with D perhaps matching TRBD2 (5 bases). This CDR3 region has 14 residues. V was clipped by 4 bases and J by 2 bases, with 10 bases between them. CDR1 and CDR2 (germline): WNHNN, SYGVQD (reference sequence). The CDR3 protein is CASSAPGFTDTQYF. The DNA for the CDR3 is TGCGCCAGCAGTGCTCCGGGGTTCACAGATACGCAGTATTTT.

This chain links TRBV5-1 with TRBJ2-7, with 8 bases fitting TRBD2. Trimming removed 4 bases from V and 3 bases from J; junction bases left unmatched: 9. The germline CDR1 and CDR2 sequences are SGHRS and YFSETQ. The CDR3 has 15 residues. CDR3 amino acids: CASSIGLASDYEQYF. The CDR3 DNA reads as TGCGCCAGCAGCATCGGACTAGCAAGCGACTACGAGCAGTACTTC. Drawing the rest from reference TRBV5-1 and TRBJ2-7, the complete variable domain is KAGVTQTPRYLIKTRGQQVTLSCSPISGHRSVSWYQQTPGQGLQFLFEYFSETQRNKGNFPGRFSGRQFSNSRSEMNVSTLELGDSALYLCASSIGLASDYEQYFGPGTRLTVT.

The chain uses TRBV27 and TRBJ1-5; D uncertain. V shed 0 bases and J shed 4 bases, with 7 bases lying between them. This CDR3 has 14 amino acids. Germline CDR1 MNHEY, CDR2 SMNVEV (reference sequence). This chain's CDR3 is CASSLSGRNQPQHF. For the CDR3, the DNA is TGTGCCAGCAGTTTATCGGGTCGTAATCAGCCCCAGCATTTT.

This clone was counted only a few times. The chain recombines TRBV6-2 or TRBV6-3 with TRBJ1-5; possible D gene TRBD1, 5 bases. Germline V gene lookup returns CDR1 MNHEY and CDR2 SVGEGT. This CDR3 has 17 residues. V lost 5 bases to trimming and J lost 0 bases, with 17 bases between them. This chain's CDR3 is CASSVGTTGYSNQPQHF. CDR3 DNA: TGTGCCAGCAGTGTGGGGACCACCGGATATAGCAATCAGCCCCAGCATTTT.

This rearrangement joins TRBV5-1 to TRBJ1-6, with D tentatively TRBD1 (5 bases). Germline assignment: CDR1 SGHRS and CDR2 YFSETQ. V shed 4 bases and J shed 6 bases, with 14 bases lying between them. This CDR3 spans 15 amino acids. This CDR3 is CASSRDGGGNSPLHF. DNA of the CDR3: TGCGCCAGCAGCCGGGACGGGGGAGGTAATTCACCCCTCCACTTT.

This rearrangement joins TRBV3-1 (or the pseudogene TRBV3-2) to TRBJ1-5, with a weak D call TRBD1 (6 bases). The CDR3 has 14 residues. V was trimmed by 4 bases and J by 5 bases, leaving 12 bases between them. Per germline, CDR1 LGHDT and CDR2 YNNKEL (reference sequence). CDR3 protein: CASSLTGLDQPQHF. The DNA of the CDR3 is TGTGCCAGCAGCCTGACAGGTTTGGATCAGCCCCAGCATTTT.

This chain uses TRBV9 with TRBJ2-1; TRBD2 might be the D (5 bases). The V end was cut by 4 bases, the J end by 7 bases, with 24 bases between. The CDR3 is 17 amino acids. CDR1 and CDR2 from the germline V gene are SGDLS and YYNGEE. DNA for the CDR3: TGTGCCAGCAGCCTAACCTCCGGTGGGAGTGCGAGAAATGAGCAGTTCTTC. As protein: CASSLTSGGSARNEQFF.

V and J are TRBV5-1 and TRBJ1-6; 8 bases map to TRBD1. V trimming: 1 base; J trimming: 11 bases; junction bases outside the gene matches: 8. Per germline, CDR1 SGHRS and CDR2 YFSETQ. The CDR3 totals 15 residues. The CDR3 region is CASSLYRDRTAPLHF. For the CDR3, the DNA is TGCGCCAGCAGCTTGTATCGGGACAGGACAGCACCCCTCCACTTT.

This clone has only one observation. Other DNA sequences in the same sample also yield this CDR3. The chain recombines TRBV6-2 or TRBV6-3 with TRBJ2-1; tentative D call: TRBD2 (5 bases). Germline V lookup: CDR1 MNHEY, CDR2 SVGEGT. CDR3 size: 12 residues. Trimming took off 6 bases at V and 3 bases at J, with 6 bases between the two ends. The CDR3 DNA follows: TGTGCCAGCAGCCGGGACTACAATGAGCAGTTCTTC. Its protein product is CASSRDYNEQFF.

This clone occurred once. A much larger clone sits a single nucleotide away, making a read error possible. In nucleotides, the CDR3 is TGTGCCAGCAGTTTTTTATCTAACTATGGCTACACCTTC. It codes for CASSFLSNYGYTF. The chain joins TRBV12-3 or TRBV12-4 to TRBJ1-2; D is undetermined. Trimming took 3 bases from V and 0 from J, leaving 5 bases between them. This CDR3 is 13 amino acids long.

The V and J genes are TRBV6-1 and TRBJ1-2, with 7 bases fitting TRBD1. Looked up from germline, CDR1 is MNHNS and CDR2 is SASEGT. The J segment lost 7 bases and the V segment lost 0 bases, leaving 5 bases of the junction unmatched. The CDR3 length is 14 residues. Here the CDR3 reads CASSEAGGGRGYTF. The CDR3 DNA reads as TGTGCCAGCAGTGAAGCAGGGGGCGGACGTGGCTACACCTTC.

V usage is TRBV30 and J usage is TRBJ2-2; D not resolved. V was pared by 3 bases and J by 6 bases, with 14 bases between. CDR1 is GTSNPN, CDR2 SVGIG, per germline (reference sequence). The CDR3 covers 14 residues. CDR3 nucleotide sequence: TGTGCCTGGAGGTCGGTACGGGTATCCGGGGAGCTGTTTTTT. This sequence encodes CAWRSVRVSGELFF.

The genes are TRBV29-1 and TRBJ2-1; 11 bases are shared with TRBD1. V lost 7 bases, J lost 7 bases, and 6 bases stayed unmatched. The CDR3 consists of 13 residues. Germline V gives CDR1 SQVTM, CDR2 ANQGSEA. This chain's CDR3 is CSAGQGANNEQFF. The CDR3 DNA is TGCAGCGCCGGACAGGGGGCGAATAATGAGCAGTTCTTC.

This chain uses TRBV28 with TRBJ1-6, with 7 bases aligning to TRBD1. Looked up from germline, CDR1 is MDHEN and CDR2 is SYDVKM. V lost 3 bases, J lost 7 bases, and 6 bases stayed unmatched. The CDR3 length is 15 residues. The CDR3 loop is CASSFSDRVNSPLHF. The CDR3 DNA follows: TGTGCCAGCAGTTTTTCAGACAGGGTAAATTCACCCCTCCACTTT.

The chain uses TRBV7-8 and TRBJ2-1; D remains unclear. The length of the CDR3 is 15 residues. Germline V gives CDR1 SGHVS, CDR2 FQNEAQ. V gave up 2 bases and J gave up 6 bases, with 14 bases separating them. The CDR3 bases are TGTGCCAGCAGCTTAAGAGTAAGGGTTAGCAATGAGCAGTTCTTC. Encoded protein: CASSLRVRVSNEQFF.

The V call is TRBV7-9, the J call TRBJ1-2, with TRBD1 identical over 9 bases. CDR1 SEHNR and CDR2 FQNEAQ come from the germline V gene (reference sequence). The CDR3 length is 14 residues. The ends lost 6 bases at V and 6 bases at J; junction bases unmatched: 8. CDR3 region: CASRADGQGNGYTF. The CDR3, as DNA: TGTGCCAGCAGGGCCGACGGACAGGGGAATGGCTACACCTTC.